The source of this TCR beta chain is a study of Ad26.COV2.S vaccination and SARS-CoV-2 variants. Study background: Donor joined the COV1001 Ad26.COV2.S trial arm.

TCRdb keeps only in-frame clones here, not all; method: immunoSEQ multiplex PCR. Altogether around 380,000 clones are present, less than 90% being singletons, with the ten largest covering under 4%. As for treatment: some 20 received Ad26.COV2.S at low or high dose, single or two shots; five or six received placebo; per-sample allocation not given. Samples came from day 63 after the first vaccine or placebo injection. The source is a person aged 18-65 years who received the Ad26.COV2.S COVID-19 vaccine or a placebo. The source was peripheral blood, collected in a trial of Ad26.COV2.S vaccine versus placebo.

This CDR3 reads CASSFGTGTGELFF. CDR3 DNA: TGTGCCAGCAGCTTCGGGACAGGGACCGGGGAGCTGTTTTTT. The V and J genes are TRBV5-6 and TRBJ2-2; 9 bases match TRBD1. V shed 2 bases, J shed 5 bases, and the junction held 1 base outside the gene matches. The CDR3 is 14 amino acids. Germline V gene lookup returns CDR1 SGHDT and CDR2 YYEEEE.